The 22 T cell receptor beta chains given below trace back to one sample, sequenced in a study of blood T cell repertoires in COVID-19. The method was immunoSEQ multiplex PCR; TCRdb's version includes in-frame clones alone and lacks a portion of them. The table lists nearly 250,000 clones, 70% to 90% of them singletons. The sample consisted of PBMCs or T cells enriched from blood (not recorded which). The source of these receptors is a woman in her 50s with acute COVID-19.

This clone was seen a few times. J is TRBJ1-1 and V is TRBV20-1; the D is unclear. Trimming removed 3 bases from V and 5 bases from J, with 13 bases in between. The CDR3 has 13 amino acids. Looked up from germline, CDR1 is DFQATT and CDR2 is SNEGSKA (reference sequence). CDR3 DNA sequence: TGCAGTGCTAGTCTCGCAGGTATTACTGAAGCTTTCTTT. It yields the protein CSASLAGITEAFF.

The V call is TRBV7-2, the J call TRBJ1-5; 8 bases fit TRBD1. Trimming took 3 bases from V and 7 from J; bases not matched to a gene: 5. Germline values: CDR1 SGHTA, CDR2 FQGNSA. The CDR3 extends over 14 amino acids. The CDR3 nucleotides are TGTGCCAGCAGCTTTCAGGGGGCGCGGCAGCCCCAGCATTTT. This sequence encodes CASSFQGARQPQHF.

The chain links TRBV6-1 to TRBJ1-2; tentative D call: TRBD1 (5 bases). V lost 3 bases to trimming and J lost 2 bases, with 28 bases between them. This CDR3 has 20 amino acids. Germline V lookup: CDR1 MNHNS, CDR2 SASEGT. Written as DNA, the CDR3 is TGTGCCAGCAGTGAGCTCCCCCGGCGGGACTGGGCTCAAAAAAACTATGGCTACACCTTC. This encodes CASSELPRRDWAQKNYGYTF.

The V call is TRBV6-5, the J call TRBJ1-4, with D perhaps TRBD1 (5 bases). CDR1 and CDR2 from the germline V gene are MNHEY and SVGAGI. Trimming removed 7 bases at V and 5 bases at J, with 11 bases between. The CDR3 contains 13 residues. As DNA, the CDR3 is TGTGCCAGCAAGGAGGGGAACAATGAAAAACTGTTTTTT. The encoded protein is CASKEGNNEKLFF.

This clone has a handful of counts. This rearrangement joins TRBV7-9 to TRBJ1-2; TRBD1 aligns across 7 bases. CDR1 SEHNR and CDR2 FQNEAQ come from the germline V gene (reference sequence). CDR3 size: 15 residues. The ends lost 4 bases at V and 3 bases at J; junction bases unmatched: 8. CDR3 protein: CASSSTTGVDYGYTF. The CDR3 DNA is TGTGCCAGCAGCTCGACTACAGGGGTGGACTATGGCTACACCTTC.

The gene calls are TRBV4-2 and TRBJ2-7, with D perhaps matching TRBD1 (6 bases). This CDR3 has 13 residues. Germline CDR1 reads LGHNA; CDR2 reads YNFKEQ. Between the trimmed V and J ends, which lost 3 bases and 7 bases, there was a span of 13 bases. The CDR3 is CASSHNRVREQYF. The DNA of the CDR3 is TGTGCCAGCAGCCACAACAGGGTTCGGGAGCAGTACTTC.

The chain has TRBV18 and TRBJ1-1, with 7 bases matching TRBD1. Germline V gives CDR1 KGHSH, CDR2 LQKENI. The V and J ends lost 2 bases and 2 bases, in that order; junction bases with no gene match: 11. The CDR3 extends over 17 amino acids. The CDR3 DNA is TGTGCCAGCTCACCATCCGGGACAGCTACGACAAACACTGAAGCTTTCTTT. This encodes CASSPSGTATTNTEAFF.

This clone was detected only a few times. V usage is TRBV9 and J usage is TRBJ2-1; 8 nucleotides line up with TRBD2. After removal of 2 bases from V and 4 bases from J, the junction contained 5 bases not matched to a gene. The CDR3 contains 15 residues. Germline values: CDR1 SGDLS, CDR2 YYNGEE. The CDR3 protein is CASSVLAGQYNEQFF. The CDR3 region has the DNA TGTGCCAGCAGCGTTCTAGCGGGTCAATACAATGAGCAGTTCTTC.

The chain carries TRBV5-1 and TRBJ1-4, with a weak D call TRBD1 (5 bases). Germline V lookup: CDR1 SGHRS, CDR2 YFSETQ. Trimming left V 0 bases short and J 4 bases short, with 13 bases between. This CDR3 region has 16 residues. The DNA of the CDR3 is TGCGCCAGCAGCTTGGCCGGGGGGACCTATAATGAAAAACTGTTTTTT. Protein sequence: CASSLAGGTYNEKLFF.

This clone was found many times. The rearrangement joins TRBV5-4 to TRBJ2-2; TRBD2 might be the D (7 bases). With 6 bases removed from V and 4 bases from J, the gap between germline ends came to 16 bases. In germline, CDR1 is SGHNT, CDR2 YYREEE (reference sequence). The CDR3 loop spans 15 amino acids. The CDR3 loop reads CASTEGGAGTGELFF. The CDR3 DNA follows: TGTGCCAGCACCGAGGGGGGGGCAGGCACCGGGGAGCTGTTTTTT.

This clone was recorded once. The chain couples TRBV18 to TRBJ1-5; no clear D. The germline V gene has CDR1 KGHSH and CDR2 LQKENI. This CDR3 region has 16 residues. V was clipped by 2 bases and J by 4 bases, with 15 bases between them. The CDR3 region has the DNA TGTGCCAGCTCACCAGTGAGGGCTATAGGGAATCAGCCCCAGCATTTT. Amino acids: CASSPVRAIGNQPQHF.

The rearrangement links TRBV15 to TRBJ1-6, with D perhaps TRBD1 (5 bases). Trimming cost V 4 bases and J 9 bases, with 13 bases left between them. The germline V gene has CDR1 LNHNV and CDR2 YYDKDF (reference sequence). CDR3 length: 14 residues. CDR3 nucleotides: TGTGCCACCAGCACCAGGGAAAGAGGTTCACCCCTCCACTTT. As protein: CATSTRERGSPLHF.

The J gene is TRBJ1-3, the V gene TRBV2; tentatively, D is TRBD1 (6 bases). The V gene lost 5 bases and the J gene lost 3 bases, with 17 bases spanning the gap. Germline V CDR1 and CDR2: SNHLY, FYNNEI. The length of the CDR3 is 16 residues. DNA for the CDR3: TGTGCCAGCAGTAGTTCAGGGGATAGGCGTGGAAACACCATATATTTT. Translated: CASSSSGDRRGNTIYF.

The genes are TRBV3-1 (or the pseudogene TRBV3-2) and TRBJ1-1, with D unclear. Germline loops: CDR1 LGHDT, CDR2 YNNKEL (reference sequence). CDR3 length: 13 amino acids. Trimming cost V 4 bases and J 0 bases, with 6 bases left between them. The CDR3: CASSPFVNTEAFF. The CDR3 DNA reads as TGTGCCAGCAGCCCATTTGTGAACACTGAAGCTTTCTTT.

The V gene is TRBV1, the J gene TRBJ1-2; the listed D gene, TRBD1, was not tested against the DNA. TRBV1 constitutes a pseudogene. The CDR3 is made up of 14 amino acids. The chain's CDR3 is CTSSQWQGARGYTF. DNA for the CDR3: TGCACCAGCAGCCAGTGGCAGGGGGCGCGGGGCTACACCTTC.

DNA for the CDR3: TGTGCCTGGAATACAGGGGCCGGGGTAGCTTTCTTT. This translates into CAWNTGAGVAFF. This chain uses TRBV30 with TRBJ1-1; TRBD1 matches 7 bases. V trimming: 4 bases; J trimming: 10 bases; junction bases outside the gene matches: 9. The CDR3 has 12 residues. Germline CDR1 reads GTSNPN; CDR2 reads SVGIG (reference sequence).

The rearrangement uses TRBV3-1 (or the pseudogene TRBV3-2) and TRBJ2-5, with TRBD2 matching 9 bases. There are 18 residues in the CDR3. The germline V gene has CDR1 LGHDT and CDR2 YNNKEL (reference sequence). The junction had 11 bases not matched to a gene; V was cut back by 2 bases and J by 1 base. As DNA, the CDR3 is TGTGCCAGCAGCCAAATCGTAGTAGCGGGGGTATTCCAAGAGACCCAGTACTTC. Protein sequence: CASSQIVVAGVFQETQYF.

The DNA for the CDR3 is TGTGCCAGCAGTTACTCAGTATCGGGTAAGCATTTT. This translates into CASSYSVSGKHF. The rearrangement joins TRBV6-5 to TRBJ1-5; D is ambiguous. The CDR3 loop spans 12 amino acids. CDR1 and CDR2 from the germline V gene are MNHEY and SVGAGI. Trimming left V 0 bases short and J 14 bases short, with 11 bases between.

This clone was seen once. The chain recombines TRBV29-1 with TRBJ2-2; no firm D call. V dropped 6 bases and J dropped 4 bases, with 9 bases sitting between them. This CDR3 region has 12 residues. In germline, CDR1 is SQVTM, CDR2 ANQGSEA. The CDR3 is CSVLRSTGELFF. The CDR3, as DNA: TGCAGCGTCTTGAGGTCCACCGGGGAGCTGTTTTTT.

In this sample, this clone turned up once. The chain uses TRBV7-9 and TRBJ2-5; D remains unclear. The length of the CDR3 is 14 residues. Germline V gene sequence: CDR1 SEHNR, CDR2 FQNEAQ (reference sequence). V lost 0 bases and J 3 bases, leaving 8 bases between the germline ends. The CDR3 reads CASSLAMAEETQYF. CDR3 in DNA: TGTGCCAGCAGCTTAGCGATGGCGGAAGAGACCCAGTACTTC.

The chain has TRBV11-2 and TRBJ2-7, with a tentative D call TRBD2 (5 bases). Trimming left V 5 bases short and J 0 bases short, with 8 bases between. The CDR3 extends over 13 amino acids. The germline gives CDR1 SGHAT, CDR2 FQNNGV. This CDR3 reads CASSPSSSYEQYF. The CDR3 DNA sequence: TGTGCCAGCAGCCCTAGCAGCTCCTACGAGCAGTACTTC. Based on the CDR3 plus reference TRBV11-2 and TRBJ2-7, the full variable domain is EAGVAQSPRYKIIEKRQSVAFWCNPISGHATLYWYQQILGQGPKLLIQFQNNGVVDDSQLPKDRFSAERLKGVDSTLKIQPAKLEDSAVYLCASSPSSSYEQYFGPGTRLTVT.

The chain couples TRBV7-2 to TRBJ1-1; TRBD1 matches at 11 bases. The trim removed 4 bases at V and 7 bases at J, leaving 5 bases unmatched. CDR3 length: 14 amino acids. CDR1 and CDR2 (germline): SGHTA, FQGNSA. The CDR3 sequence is CASSSDRGRSEAFF. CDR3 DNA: TGTGCCAGCAGCTCGGACAGGGGGCGGAGTGAAGCTTTCTTT.